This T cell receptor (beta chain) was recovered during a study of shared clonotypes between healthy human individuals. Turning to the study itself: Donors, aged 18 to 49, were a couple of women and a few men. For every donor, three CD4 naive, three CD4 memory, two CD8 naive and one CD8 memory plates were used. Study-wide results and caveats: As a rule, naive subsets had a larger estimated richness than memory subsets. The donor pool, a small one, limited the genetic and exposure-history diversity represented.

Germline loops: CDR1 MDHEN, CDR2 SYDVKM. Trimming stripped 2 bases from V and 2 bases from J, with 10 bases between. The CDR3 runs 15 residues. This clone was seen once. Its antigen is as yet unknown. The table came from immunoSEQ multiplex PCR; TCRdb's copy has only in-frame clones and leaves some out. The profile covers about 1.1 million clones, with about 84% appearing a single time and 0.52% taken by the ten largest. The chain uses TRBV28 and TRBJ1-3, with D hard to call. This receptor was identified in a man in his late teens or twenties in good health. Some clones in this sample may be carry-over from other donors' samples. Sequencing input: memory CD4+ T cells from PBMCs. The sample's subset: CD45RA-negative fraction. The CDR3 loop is CASSLMGSTGNTIYF. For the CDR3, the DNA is TGTGCCAGCAGTTTAATGGGGTCGACTGGAAACACCATATATTTT.